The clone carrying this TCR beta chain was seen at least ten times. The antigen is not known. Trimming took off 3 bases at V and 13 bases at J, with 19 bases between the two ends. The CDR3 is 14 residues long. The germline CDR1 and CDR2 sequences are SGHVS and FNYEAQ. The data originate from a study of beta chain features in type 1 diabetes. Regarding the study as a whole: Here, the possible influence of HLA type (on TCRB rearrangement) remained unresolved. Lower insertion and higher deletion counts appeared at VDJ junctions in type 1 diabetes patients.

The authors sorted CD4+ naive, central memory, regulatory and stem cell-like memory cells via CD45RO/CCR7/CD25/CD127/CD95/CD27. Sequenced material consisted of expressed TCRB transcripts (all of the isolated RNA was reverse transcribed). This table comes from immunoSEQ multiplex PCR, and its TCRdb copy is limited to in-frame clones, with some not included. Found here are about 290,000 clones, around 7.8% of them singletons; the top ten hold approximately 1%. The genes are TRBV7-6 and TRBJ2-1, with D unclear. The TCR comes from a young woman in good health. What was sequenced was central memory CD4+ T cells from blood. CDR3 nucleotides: TGTGCCAGCAGCTTCACAAGAACTCGGAGCCCCCAGTTCTTC. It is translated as CASSFTRTRSPQFF.